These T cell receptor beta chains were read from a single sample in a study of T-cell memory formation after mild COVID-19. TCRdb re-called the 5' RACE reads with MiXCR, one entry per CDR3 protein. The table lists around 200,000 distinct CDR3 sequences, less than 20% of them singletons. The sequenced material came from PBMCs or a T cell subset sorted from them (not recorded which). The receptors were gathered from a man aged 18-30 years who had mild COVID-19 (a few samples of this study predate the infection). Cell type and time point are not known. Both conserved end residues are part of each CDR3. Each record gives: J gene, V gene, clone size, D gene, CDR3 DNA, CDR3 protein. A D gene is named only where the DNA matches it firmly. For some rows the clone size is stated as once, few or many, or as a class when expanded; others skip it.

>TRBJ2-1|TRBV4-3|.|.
TGCGCCAGCAGCCAAGAACCGGGGGCCTACAATGAGCAGTTCTTC
CASSQEPGAYNEQFF
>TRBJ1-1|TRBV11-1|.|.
TGTGCCAGCAGCCAAGGACAGCCGGACACTGAAGCTTTCTTT
CASSQGQPDTEAFF
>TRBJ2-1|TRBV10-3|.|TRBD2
TGTGCCACCCGGACTAGCGGGGGGGAGACCTACAATGAGCAGTTCTTC
CATRTSGGETYNEQFF
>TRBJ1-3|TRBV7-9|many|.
TGTGCCAGCAGCTCAAACCTCTCTGGAAACACCATATATTTT
CASSSNLSGNTIYF
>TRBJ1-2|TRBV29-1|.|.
TGCAGCGTTGAAGGCAGCTCGGGAGAACACAGGAGTGGCTACACCTTC
CSVEGSSGEHRSGYTF
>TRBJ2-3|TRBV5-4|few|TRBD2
TGTGCCAGCAGCCTTGGGACTGCTAGCGGGGAAGATACGCAGTATTTT
CASSLGTASGEDTQYF
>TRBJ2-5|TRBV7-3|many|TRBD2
TGTGCCAGCAGCCGACTAGCACGGGAGACCCAGTACTTC
CASSRLARETQYF
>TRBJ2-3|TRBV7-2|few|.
TGTGCCACCTCTCGGACCCGGGATACAGATACGCAGTATTTT
CATSRTRDTDTQYF
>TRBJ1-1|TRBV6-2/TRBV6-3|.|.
TGTGCCAGCAACGATGGGGGCACGGGGAACACTGAAGCTTTCTTT
CASNDGGTGNTEAFF
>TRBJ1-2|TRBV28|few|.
TGTGCCAGCAGTCCCGGCGACAGGAACTATGGCTACACCTTC
CASSPGDRNYGYTF
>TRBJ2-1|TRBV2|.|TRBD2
TGTGCCAGCAGCCTGAGCGGGGTGCTTCGCAATGAGCAGTTCTTC
CASSLSGVLRNEQFF
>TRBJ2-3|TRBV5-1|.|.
TGCGCCAGCAGCTTGGAGAGACCGGACACCTACACAGATACGCAGTATTTT
CASSLERPDTYTDTQYF
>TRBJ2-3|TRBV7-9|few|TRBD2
TGTGCCAGCAGCGACAATTTAGCGGGGGCCGCAGATACGCAGTATTTT
CASSDNLAGAADTQYF
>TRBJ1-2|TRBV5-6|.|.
TGTGCCAGCACCGTCGAGGGTTCGGGCTACACCTTC
CASTVEGSGYTF
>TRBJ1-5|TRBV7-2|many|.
TGTGCCAGCAGCTCGGGAAGCAATCAGCCCCAGCATTTT
CASSSGSNQPQHF
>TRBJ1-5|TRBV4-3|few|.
TGCGCCAGCAGCCAAGATCCCACGATCAATCAGCCCCAGCATTTT
CASSQDPTINQPQHF
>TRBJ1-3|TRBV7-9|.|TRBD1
TGTGCCAGCAGCTTGGAGACAGGGGGCTCTGGAAACACCATATATTTT
CASSLETGGSGNTIYF
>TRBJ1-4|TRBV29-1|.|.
TGCAGCGTTATGGTTGGTTCTAATGAAAAAATGTTTTTT
CSVMVGSNEKMFF
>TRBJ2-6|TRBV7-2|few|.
TGTGCCAGCCGGAGGGACAGATTCTCTGGGGCCAACGTCCTGACTTTC
CASRRDRFSGANVLTF
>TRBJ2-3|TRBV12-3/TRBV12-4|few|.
TGTGCCAGCAGTTCCGCCTATCTTACGCAGTATTTT
CASSSAYLTQYF
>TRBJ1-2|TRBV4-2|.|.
TGTGCCAGCAGCCAAGGTTGGGGCTATGGCTACACCTTC
CASSQGWGYGYTF
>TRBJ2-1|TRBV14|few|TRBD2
TGTGCCAGCAGCAAAGGGGGACTAGCTGATCATGAGCAGTTCTTC
CASSKGGLADHEQFF
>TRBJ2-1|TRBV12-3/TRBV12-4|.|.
TGTGCCAGCAGTGAGCGGGTTCGACTGACACAGTTCTTC
CASSERVRLTQFF